This entry is about one T cell receptor beta chain. The data derive from a study of beta chain features in type 1 diabetes. V lost 1 base and J 1 base, leaving 8 bases between the germline ends. The length of the CDR3 is 14 residues. Per the germline V gene, CDR1 is SGHNT and CDR2 is YYREEE (reference sequence). Every bit of the isolated RNA underwent reverse transcription, so sequencing read expressed TCRB transcripts. Profiled with immunoSEQ multiplex PCR; TCRdb holds only in-frame clones, not every one. The sample records 310,000 or so clones, 7.5% to 9% being singletons. The sequenced material came from central memory CD4+ T cells from blood. V gene TRBV5-4 combines with J gene TRBJ2-5; D gene unclear. The source of this sequence is a young woman in good health. CDR3 bases: TGTGCCAGCAGCTTGCGCGGAACCCAAGAGACCCAGTACTTC. This codes for CASSLRGTQETQYF.